This T cell receptor beta chain was recovered during a study of T cells in Graves' hyperthyroidism and ophthalmopathy. Any patient presenting with uncontrolled infection, other autoimmune disease, pregnancy or lactation was left out. Study findings and constraints: Researchers report that a 13 V-J model separated ophthalmopathy from stable hyperthyroidism.

Concerning this clonotype itself: Its antigen is as yet unknown.

Trimming took 1 base from V and 5 from J, leaving 8 bases between them. Per the germline V gene, CDR1 is KGHSH and CDR2 is LQKENI. The CDR3 totals 13 residues. Authors of the study amplified TCR beta CDR3 regions from RNA transcripts. The HTBI primer set served for first-round RT-PCR of the TCR CDR3. TCRdb reprocessed the multiplex PCR reads with MiXCR, giving one entry per CDR3 protein. The repertoire holds nearly 250,000 distinct CDR3 sequences, with around 17% as singletons. The TCR was taken from a woman in her late teens or twenties with Graves' ophthalmopathy. Sequences were obtained from blood. V gene TRBV18 combines with J gene TRBJ1-1; no clear D. DNA for the CDR3: TGTGCCAGCTCACCACAGGCGGCTACTGAAGCTTTCTTT. Its translation is CASSPQAATEAFF.